Below are 17 T cell receptor beta chains sequenced from a single sample in a study of Ad26.COV2.S vaccination and SARS-CoV-2 variants. Clones were sequenced by immunoSEQ multiplex PCR, and TCRdb holds only the in-frame ones, with some missing. There are about 350,000 clones in the sample; less than 90% occur only once, and 9.5% to 12% lies in the top ten. Treatment denoted: 15 to 20 received Ad26.COV2.S at low or high dose, single or two shots; about five received placebo; per-sample allocation not given. Samples were taken on day 63 after the first vaccine or placebo injection. The sample here was peripheral blood, taken in a trial of Ad26.COV2.S vaccine versus placebo. The receptors derive from a person between 18 and 60 years old who received the Ad26.COV2.S COVID-19 vaccine or a placebo.

This chain connects TRBV29-1 to TRBJ1-1; D might be TRBD1 (5 bases). Deletions cut 6 bases from V and 4 bases from J, with 12 bases between. The CDR3 has 12 amino acids. CDR1 is SQVTM and CDR2 is ANQGSEA in the germline V gene. This CDR3 reads CSVDTLSTEAFF. The CDR3 bases are TGCAGCGTGGACACCCTCAGCACTGAAGCTTTCTTT.

This sequence joins TRBV7-2 and TRBJ1-5; D gene ambiguous. The CDR3 is 13 residues long. Trimming took off 2 bases at V and 3 bases at J, with 5 bases between the two ends. Germline values: CDR1 SGHTA, CDR2 FQGNSA. The CDR3, as DNA: TGTGCCAGCAGCTTACAGGACAATCAGCCCCAGCATTTT. Translating gives CASSLQDNQPQHF.

The genes are TRBV6-2 or TRBV6-3 and TRBJ2-7, with 9 positions matching TRBD1. This CDR3 has 14 amino acids. The germline V gene has CDR1 MNHEY and CDR2 SVGEGT. The J segment lost 6 bases and the V segment lost 5 bases, leaving 8 bases of the junction unmatched. This CDR3 is CASSQNRGQREQYF. In DNA, the CDR3 is TGTGCCAGCAGTCAGAACAGGGGGCAACGCGAGCAGTACTTC.

This chain uses TRBV2 with TRBJ1-6; TRBD1 matches at 8 bases. Unmatched junction bases numbered 2, after V lost 2 bases and J lost 8 bases. The CDR3 length is 14 residues. Germline V gene lookup returns CDR1 SNHLY and CDR2 FYNNEI. CDR3 DNA sequence: TGTGCCAGCAGTGAACAGGGGGCTTATTCACCCCTCCACTTT. This gives the protein CASSEQGAYSPLHF.

Concerning this clone itself: The same CDR3 also results from other DNA sequences found in this sample. The rearrangement joins TRBV12-3 or TRBV12-4 to TRBJ2-7, with D hard to call. Deletions cut 1 base from V and 2 bases from J, with 6 bases between. The CDR3 spans 13 residues. CDR3: CASSLGQTYEQYF. CDR3 DNA: TGTGCCAGCAGTTTAGGTCAGACCTACGAGCAGTACTTC.

CDR3: CASSNTSPGGELFF. DNA for the CDR3: TGTGCCAGCAGTAATACTAGTCCTGGCGGGGAGCTGTTTTTT. The rearrangement joins TRBV3-1 (or the pseudogene TRBV3-2) to TRBJ2-2, with D perhaps matching TRBD2 (5 bases). Germline values: CDR1 LGHDT, CDR2 YNNKEL (reference sequence). Deletions cut 6 bases from V and 7 bases from J, with 15 bases between. The CDR3 runs to 14 residues.

J is TRBJ1-2 and V is TRBV28; D ambiguous. Trimming shortened V by 7 bases and J by 1 base, and 13 bases separated the two germline ends. Germline V gives CDR1 MDHEN, CDR2 SYDVKM. This CDR3 comprises 14 residues. The CDR3 coding sequence is TGTGCCAGCAAGAGATCGGACGGTAACTATGGCTACACCTTC. It is translated as CASKRSDGNYGYTF.

The V and J genes are TRBV7-2 and TRBJ2-3, with 8 bases lining up with TRBD2. CDR3 length: 14 residues. Germline V gene data show CDR1 as SGHTA and CDR2 as FQGNSA. V was pared by 1 base and J by 4 bases, with 1 base of the junction left unmatched. CDR3 region: CASSLVAGPDTQYF. CDR3 coding DNA: TGTGCCAGCAGCTTAGTAGCGGGGCCAGATACGCAGTATTTT.

The CDR3 here is CASSLALGTGRNTEAFF. CDR3 sequence (DNA): TGTGCCAGCAGCTTAGCGCTGGGGACAGGGAGGAACACTGAAGCTTTCTTT. The chain links TRBV7-9 to TRBJ1-1, with 9 bases identical to TRBD1. Germline values: CDR1 SEHNR, CDR2 FQNEAQ (reference sequence). The CDR3 has 17 residues. The V and J ends lost 0 bases and 1 base, in that order; junction bases with no gene match: 6.

This chain joins TRBV27 and TRBJ2-1; 8 nucleotides align to TRBD2. CDR1 is MNHEY and CDR2 is SMNVEV in the germline V gene (reference sequence). V was clipped by 6 bases and J by 3 bases; unmatched bases: 13. The length of the CDR3 is 17 residues. The CDR3 coding sequence is TGTGCCAGCAGCCGATTATGGGGCGGGGGGAACTACAATGAGCAGTTCTTC. Protein: CASSRLWGGGNYNEQFF.

This chain connects TRBV5-1 to TRBJ1-1; D is unresolved. V was trimmed by 3 bases and J by 1 base, leaving 4 bases between them. Germline V gene lookup returns CDR1 SGHRS and CDR2 YFSETQ. The CDR3 contains 12 residues. DNA of the CDR3: TGCGCCAGCAGCTCGGAGAACACTGAAGCTTTCTTT. This gives the protein CASSSENTEAFF.

V is TRBV29-1 and J is TRBJ2-5; weak D call: TRBD1 (6 bases). This CDR3 contains 13 residues. CDR1 is SQVTM, CDR2 ANQGSEA, per germline. The ends were cut back, 4 bases at V and 3 bases at J, with 12 bases in the middle. The CDR3 nucleotides read TGCAGCGTTGGGAAAACAGGGAAAGAGACCCAGTACTTC. It specifies CSVGKTGKETQYF.

This rearrangement joins TRBV18 to TRBJ2-3; 10 nucleotides match TRBD2. This CDR3 is built from 17 residues. V trimming: 3 bases; J trimming: 4 bases; junction bases outside the gene matches: 10. Germline loops: CDR1 KGHSH, CDR2 LQKENI. In DNA, the CDR3 is TGTGCCAGCTCACCCATACTACTAGCGGGGTGGGCAGATACGCAGTATTTT. Translating gives CASSPILLAGWADTQYF.

This clone is a singleton in its sample. This chain links TRBV5-8 with TRBJ1-4, with D maybe TRBD1 (6 bases). The CDR3 runs to 14 residues. From germline, CDR1 is SGHTS and CDR2 YDEGEE. Trimming pared 2 bases from V and 8 bases from J, leaving 13 bases between. The CDR3 sequence is CASSFRGLAEKLFF. The CDR3 DNA reads TGTGCCAGCAGCTTCCGGGGGCTGGCGGAAAAACTGTTTTTT.

The J gene is TRBJ2-2, the V gene TRBV10-1; D is perhaps TRBD2 (5 bases). Trimming took off 0 bases at V and 2 bases at J, with 13 bases between the two ends. The CDR3 consists of 17 residues. The V gene's germline CDR1 is WNHNN and CDR2 SYGVQD (reference sequence). The chain's CDR3 is CASSESKAAANTGELFF. The CDR3 DNA sequence: TGCGCCAGCAGTGAGTCGAAAGCGGCAGCTAACACCGGGGAGCTGTTTTTT.

The chain employs TRBV3-1 (or the pseudogene TRBV3-2) and TRBJ1-1; D not certain. Per the germline V gene, CDR1 is LGHDT and CDR2 is YNNKEL (reference sequence). The CDR3 has 12 residues. The ends were cut back, 6 bases at V and 1 base at J, with 6 bases in the middle. Here the CDR3 DNA reads TGTGCCAGCAGTGATCCGAACACTGAAGCTTTCTTT. Translation gives CASSDPNTEAFF.

This chain uses TRBV3-1 (or the pseudogene TRBV3-2) with TRBJ1-3; D remains unclear. The CDR3 is 16 residues long. Germline CDR1 and CDR2: LGHDT and YNNKEL (reference sequence). The V and J ends lost 0 bases and 0 bases respectively, with 9 bases between them. In DNA form, the CDR3 reads TGTGCCAGCAGCCAAGAAAGACTTCACTCTGGAAACACCATATATTTT. It yields the protein CASSQERLHSGNTIYF.